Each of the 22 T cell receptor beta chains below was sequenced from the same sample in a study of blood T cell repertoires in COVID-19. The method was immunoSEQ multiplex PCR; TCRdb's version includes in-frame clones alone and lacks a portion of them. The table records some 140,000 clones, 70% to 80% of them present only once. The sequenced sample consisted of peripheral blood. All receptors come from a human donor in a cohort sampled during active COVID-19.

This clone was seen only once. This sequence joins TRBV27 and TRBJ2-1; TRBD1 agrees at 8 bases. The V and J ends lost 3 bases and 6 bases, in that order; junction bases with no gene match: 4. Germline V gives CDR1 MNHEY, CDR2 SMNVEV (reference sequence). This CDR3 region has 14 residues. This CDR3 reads CASSFSDRGNEQFF. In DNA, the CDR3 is TGTGCCAGCAGTTTCTCAGACAGGGGCAATGAGCAGTTCTTC.

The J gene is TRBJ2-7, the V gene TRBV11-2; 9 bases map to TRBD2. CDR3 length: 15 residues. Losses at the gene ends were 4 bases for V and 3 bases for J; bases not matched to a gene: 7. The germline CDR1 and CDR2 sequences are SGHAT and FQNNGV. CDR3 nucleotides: TGTGCCAGCAGCTCTACCGGGACTAGCATCTACGAGCAGTACTTC. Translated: CASSSTGTSIYEQYF.

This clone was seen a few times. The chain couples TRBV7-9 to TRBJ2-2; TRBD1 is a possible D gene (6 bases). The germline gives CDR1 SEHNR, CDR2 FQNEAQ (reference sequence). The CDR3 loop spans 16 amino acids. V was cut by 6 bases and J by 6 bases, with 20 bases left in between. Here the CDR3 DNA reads TGTGCCAGCAGTCCCCCGTGGGGCTACAGGGCCGGGGAGCTGTTTTTT. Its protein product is CASSPPWGYRAGELFF.

The CDR3 nucleotides are TGTGCCAGCAGTTCGCCCCAGCGGGGGGGATTAGATACGCAGTATTTT. This codes for CASSSPQRGGLDTQYF. This chain uses TRBV27 with TRBJ2-3, with 10 bases identical to TRBD2. Germline CDR1 is MNHEY and CDR2 is SMNVEV (reference sequence). With 4 bases clipped from V and 5 bases from J, the junction kept 9 bases outside the gene matches. The CDR3 length is 16 residues.

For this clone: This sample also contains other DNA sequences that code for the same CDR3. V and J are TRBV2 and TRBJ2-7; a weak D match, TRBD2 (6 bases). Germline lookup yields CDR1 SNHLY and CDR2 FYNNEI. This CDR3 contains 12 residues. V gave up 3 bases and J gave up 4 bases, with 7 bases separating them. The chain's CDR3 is CASSDGGYEQYF. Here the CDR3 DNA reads TGTGCCAGCAGTGACGGGGGTTACGAGCAGTACTTC.

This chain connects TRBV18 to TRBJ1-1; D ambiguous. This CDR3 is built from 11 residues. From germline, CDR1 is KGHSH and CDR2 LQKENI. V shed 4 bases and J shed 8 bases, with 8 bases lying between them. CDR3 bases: TGTGCCAGCTCACGAAAGACAGAAGCTTTCTTT. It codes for CASSRKTEAFF.

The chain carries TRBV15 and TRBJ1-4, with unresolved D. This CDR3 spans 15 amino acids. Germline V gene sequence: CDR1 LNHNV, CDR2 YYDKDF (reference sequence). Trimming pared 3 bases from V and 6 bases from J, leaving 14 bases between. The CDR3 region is CATSRLDGPDEKLFF. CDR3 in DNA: TGTGCCACCAGCAGGCTGGATGGGCCGGATGAAAAACTGTTTTTT.

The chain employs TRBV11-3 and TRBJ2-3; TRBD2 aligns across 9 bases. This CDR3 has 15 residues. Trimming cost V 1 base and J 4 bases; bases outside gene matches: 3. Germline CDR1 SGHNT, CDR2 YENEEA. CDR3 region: CASSLGGGAADTQYF. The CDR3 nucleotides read TGTGCCAGCAGCTTAGGCGGGGGGGCAGCAGATACGCAGTATTTT.

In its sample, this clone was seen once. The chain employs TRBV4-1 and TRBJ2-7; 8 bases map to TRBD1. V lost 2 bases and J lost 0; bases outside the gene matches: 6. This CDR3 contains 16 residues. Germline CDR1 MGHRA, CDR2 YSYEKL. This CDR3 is CASSQKQGEYSYEQYF. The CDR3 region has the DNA TGCGCCAGCAGCCAAAAACAGGGGGAATACTCCTACGAGCAGTACTTC.

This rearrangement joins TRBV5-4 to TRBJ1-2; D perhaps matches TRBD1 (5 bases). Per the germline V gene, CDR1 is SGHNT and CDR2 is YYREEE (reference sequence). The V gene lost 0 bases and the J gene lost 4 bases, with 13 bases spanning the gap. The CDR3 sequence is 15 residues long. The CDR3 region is CASSLDSTEAYGYTF. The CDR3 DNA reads TGTGCCAGCAGCTTGGACTCGACAGAAGCCTATGGCTACACCTTC.

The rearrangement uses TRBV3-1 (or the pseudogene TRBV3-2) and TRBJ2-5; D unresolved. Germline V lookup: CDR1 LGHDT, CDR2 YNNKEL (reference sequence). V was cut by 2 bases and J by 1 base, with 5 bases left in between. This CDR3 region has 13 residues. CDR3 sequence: CASSQYLQETQYF. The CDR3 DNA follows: TGTGCCAGCAGCCAATATCTCCAAGAGACCCAGTACTTC.

CDR3 nucleotides: TGTGCCAGCAGTTACTCGAGGGCCCACGAGCAGTACTTC. This translates into CASSYSRAHEQYF. The V call is TRBV6-5, the J call TRBJ2-7; a weak D match, TRBD2 (5 bases). The germline V gene encodes CDR1 MNHEY and CDR2 SVGAGI. The CDR3 has 13 residues. Trimming removed 0 bases at V and 5 bases at J, with 8 bases between.

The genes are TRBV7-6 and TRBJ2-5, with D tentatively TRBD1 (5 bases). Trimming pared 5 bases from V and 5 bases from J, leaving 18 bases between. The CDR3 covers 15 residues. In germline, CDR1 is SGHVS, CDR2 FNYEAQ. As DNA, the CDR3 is TGTGCCAGCAGCCCAACGCGTGGGGCTCGGGAGACCCAGTACTTC. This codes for CASSPTRGARETQYF.

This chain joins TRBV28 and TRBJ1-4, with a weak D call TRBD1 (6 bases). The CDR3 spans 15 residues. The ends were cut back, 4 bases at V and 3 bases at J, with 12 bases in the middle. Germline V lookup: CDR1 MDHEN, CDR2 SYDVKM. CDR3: CASSSTGSPNEKLFF. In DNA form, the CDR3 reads TGTGCCAGCAGTTCCACAGGGTCCCCTAATGAAAAACTGTTTTTT.

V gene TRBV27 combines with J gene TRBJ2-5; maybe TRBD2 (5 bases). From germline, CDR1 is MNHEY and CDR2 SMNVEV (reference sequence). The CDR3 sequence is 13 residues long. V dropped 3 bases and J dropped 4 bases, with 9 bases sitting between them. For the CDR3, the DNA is TGTGCCAGCAGTTTTAACGGAGGAGAGACCCAGTACTTC. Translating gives CASSFNGGETQYF.

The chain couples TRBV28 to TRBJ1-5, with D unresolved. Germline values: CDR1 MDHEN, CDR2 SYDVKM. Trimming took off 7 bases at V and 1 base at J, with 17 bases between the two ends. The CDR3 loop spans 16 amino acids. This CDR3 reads CASNPTLAGSNQPQHF. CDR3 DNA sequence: TGTGCCAGCAACCCGACTTTGGCGGGGAGCAATCAGCCCCAGCATTTT.

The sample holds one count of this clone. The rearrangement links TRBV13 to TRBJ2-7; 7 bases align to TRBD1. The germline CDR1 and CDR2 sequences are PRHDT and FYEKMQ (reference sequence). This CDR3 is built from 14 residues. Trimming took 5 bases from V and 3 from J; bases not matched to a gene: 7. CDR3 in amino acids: CASSRTDRDYEQYF. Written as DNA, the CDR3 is TGTGCCAGCAGCCGAACTGACAGGGACTACGAGCAGTACTTC.

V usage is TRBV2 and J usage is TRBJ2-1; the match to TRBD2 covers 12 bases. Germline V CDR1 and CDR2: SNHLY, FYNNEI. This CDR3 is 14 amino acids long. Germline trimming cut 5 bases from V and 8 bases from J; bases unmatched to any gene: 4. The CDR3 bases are TGTGCCAGCAGTCGACTAGCGGGGGTCCATGAGCAGTTCTTC. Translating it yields CASSRLAGVHEQFF.

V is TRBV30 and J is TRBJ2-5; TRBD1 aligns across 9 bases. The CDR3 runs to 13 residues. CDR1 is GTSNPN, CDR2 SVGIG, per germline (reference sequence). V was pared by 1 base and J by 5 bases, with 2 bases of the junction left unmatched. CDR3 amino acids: CAWSGGTGETQYF. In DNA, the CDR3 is TGTGCCTGGAGTGGGGGGACAGGGGAGACCCAGTACTTC.

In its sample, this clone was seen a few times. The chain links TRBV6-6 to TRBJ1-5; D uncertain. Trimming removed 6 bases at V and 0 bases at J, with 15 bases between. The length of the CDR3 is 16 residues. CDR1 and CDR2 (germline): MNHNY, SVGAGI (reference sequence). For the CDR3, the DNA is TGTGCCAGCAGCCGAACGGGCGGGTATAGCAATCAGCCCCAGCATTTT. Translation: CASSRTGGYSNQPQHF.

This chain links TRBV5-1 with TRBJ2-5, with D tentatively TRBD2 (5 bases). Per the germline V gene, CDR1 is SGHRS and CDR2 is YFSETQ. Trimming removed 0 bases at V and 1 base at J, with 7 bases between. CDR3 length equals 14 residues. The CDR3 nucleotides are TGCGCCAGCAGCTTGGCGGGGTCCCAAGAGACCCAGTACTTC. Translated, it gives CASSLAGSQETQYF.

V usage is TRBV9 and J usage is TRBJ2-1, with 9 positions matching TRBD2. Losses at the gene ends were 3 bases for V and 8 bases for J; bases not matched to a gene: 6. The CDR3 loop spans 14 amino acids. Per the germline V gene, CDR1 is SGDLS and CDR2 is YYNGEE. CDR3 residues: CASSERGGAYEQFF. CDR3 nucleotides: TGTGCCAGCAGCGAGCGCGGGGGGGCATATGAGCAGTTCTTC. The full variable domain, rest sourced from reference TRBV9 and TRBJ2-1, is DSGVTQTPKHLITATGQRVTLRCSPRSGDLSVYWYQQSLDQGLQFLIQYYNGEERAKGNILERFSAQQFPDLHSELNLSSLELGDSALYFCASSERGGAYEQFFGPGTRLTVL.